This passage covers 27 T cell receptor beta chains from one sample sequenced in a study of T cell repertoires in cytomegalovirus infection. TCRdb recomputed calls from the reads with MiXCR, one row per CDR3 protein. Of some 500,000 distinct CDR3 sequences listed, 40% are singletons. The antigens these receptors bind are not known. The sample here was cultured PBMCs, taken from culture after CMV antigen stimulation. The source is a human donor in good health (CMV status not recorded). Some clones in this sample may be carry-over from other donors' samples.

The CDR3: CASNPTENTGELFF. CDR3 coding DNA: TGTGCCAGCAACCCGACAGAGAACACCGGGGAGCTGTTTTTT. The rearrangement uses TRBV2 and TRBJ2-2; D is possibly TRBD1 (5 bases). The germline gives CDR1 SNHLY, CDR2 FYNNEI. The CDR3 sequence is 14 residues long. Trimming cost V 7 bases and J 1 base, with 10 bases left between them.

This chain links TRBV18 with TRBJ2-4; D unresolved. Germline CDR1 and CDR2: KGHSH and LQKENI. V was trimmed by 6 bases and J by 7 bases, leaving 10 bases between them. The CDR3 runs 12 residues. The CDR3 DNA reads as TGTGCCAGCTCCCTGGACCCTAACATTCAGTACTTC. Encoded protein: CASSLDPNIQYF.

This clonotype has just one count. The rearrangement uses TRBV7-4 and TRBJ2-5, with D uncertain. V dropped 7 bases and J dropped 5 bases, with 14 bases sitting between them. This CDR3 region has 13 residues. Germline V gene data show CDR1 as SGHVT and CDR2 as SQSDAQ. The CDR3 nucleotides read TGTGCCAGCAAAGGCAGGACGGGCGAGACCCAGTACTTC. This codes for CASKGRTGETQYF. Full variable domain (outside the CDR3, taken from reference TRBV7-4 and TRBJ2-5): GAGVSQSPRYKVAKRGRDVALRCDSISGHVTLYWYRQTLGQGSEVLTYSQSDAQRDKSGRPSGRFSAERPERSVSTLKIQRTEQGDSAVYLCASKGRTGETQYFGPGTRLLVL.

The table lists this clonotype with a few counts. This chain joins TRBV6-2 or TRBV6-3 and TRBJ2-7; D unclear. There are 13 residues in the CDR3. Germline CDR1 and CDR2: MNHEY and SVGEGT. Trimming shortened V by 7 bases and J by 5 bases, and 15 bases separated the two germline ends. The CDR3 nucleotides are TGTGCCAGCATAGGGCGGCGGCGCCACGAGCAGTACTTC. Translation gives CASIGRRRHEQYF.

The V call is TRBV5-1, the J call TRBJ2-5; a possible D gene is TRBD2 (5 bases). Germline assignment: CDR1 SGHRS and CDR2 YFSETQ. V gave up 7 bases and J gave up 0 bases, with 10 bases separating them. The CDR3 is made up of 13 amino acids. The CDR3 nucleotides read TGCGCCAGCGGAGAGGGCAACCAAGAGACCCAGTACTTC. The encoded protein is CASGEGNQETQYF. Supplemented by reference TRBV5-1 and TRBJ2-5, the full variable domain reads KAGVTQTPRYLIKTRGQQVTLSCSPISGHRSVSWYQQTPGQGLQFLFEYFSETQRNKGNFPGRFSGRQFSNSRSEMNVSTLELGDSALYLCASGEGNQETQYFGPGTRLLVL.

This clonotype was picked up a small number of times. The chain joins TRBV6-2 or TRBV6-3 to TRBJ1-4; TRBD1 agrees at 8 bases. The V gene's germline CDR1 is MNHEY and CDR2 SVGEGT. V lost 5 bases to trimming and J lost 2 bases; unmatched junction nucleotides: 1. This CDR3 contains 14 residues. CDR3 sequence reads: CASSRTGTNEKLFF. In DNA, the CDR3 is TGTGCCAGCAGTCGGACAGGGACTAATGAAAAACTGTTTTTT.

This clonotype was seen a handful of times. This chain links TRBV7-2 with TRBJ1-3; D gene unclear. Trimming stripped 5 bases from V and 8 bases from J, with 13 bases between. This CDR3 is 13 amino acids long. Germline-derived CDR1 and CDR2 are SGHTA and FQGNSA. This CDR3 reads CASSPLAGDTIYF. The DNA for the CDR3 is TGTGCCAGCAGCCCATTGGCGGGAGACACCATATATTTT. The full variable domain, completed using reference TRBV7-2 and TRBJ1-3, is GAGVSQSPSNKVTEKGKDVELRCDPISGHTALYWYRQSLGQGLEFLIYFQGNSAPDKSGLPSDRFSAERTGGSVSTLTIQRTQQEDSAVYLCASSPLAGDTIYFGEGSWLTVV.

The chain has TRBV5-6 and TRBJ2-7; D gene unclear. V gave up 2 bases and J gave up 0 bases, with 9 bases separating them. There are 14 residues in the CDR3. In germline, CDR1 is SGHDT, CDR2 YYEEEE. The CDR3 reads CASSLYINSYEQYF. The CDR3 DNA reads as TGTGCCAGCAGCTTATACATTAACTCCTACGAGCAGTACTTC.

This CDR3 reads CSAPRGRRNEQFF. CDR3 DNA: TGCAGTGCCCCCCGGGGGAGGAGGAATGAGCAGTTCTTC. V and J are TRBV20-1 and TRBJ2-1; TRBD2 might be the D (6 bases). Germline V lookup: CDR1 DFQATT, CDR2 SNEGSKA (reference sequence). The V end lost 6 bases, the J end lost 7 bases, and 16 bases lay between the germline ends. The CDR3 is made up of 13 amino acids.

V and J are TRBV2 and TRBJ1-1; tentatively, D is TRBD1 (5 bases). Germline V gives CDR1 SNHLY, CDR2 FYNNEI. The CDR3 extends over 15 amino acids. V was pared by 3 bases and J by 6 bases, with 17 bases between. The CDR3 bases are TGTGCCAGCAGTGAGGGATGGGACCTTGGAGCTGAAGCTTTCTTT. The encoded protein is CASSEGWDLGAEAFF.

The chain is built from TRBV6-2 or TRBV6-3 and TRBJ2-7; TRBD1 matches at 7 bases. Trimming cost V 8 bases and J 6 bases; bases outside gene matches: 4. From germline, CDR1 is MNHEY and CDR2 SVGEGT. The CDR3 spans 11 residues. The CDR3 loop reads CASLGGSEQYF. CDR3 DNA: TGTGCCAGCCTAGGGGGCAGCGAGCAGTACTTC.

The chain carries TRBV11-2 and TRBJ2-5; weak D call: TRBD1 (5 bases). Trimming removed 5 bases from V and 8 bases from J, with 9 bases in between. CDR1 SGHAT and CDR2 FQNNGV come from the germline V gene. The CDR3 length is 11 residues. DNA for the CDR3: TGTGCCAGCAGCAAAACAGGCACCCAGTACTTC. Protein product: CASSKTGTQYF.

The chain uses TRBV10-3 and TRBJ2-1; D is tentatively TRBD1 or TRBD2 (6 bases each). Looked up from germline, CDR1 is ENHRY and CDR2 is SYGVKD. This CDR3 has 17 residues. V gave up 10 bases and J gave up 5 bases, with 27 bases separating them. DNA of the CDR3: TGTGCCACCGCCCGGTGGGGGGCCGGGGCTACAAACAATGAGCAGTTCTTC. This gives the protein CATARWGAGATNNEQFF.

The CDR3, as DNA: TGTGCCAGCAGTTTTGGGGGGGGCGATGGCTACACCTTC. Encoded protein: CASSFGGGDGYTF. The chain links TRBV12-3 or TRBV12-4 to TRBJ1-2, with D perhaps TRBD1 (6 bases). The CDR3 contains 13 residues. V lost 3 bases to trimming and J lost 6 bases, with 11 bases between them.

The DNA for the CDR3 is TGTGCCAGTGGACTAGCGGGGGGCCTCGAGCAGTACTTC. This encodes CASGLAGGLEQYF. V usage is TRBV5-6 and J usage is TRBJ2-7; 14 nucleotides agree with TRBD2. Germline values: CDR1 SGHDT, CDR2 YYEEEE. Losses at the gene ends were 8 bases for V and 6 bases for J; bases not matched to a gene: 4. The CDR3 consists of 13 residues. Complete variable domain (other parts from reference TRBV5-6 and TRBJ2-7): DAGVTQSPTHLIKTRGQQVTLRCSPKSGHDTVSWYQQALGQGPQFIFQYYEEEERQRGNFPDRFSGHQFPNYSSELNVNALLLGDSALYLCASGLAGGLEQYFGPGTRLTVT.

This clonotype was found a few times. The V and J genes are TRBV7-9 and TRBJ2-4, with TRBD2 matching 7 bases. CDR3 length equals 13 residues. V shed 5 bases and J 8 bases; nucleotides not matched to a gene: 6. Germline V gene data show CDR1 as SEHNR and CDR2 as FQNEAQ (reference sequence). CDR3 loop: CASSPGRLDIQYF. The CDR3 DNA reads TGTGCCAGCAGCCCCGGGAGGCTCGACATTCAGTACTTC.

As DNA, the CDR3 is TGTGCCATCAGTGGCGCTAGCGGGCTCACAGATACGCAGTATTTT. Its protein product is CAISGASGLTDTQYF. This chain links TRBV10-3 with TRBJ2-3; TRBD2 agrees at 8 bases. Germline CDR1 reads ENHRY; CDR2 reads SYGVKD. V lost 4 bases, J lost 2 bases, and 5 bases stayed unmatched. This CDR3 comprises 15 residues.

The chain carries TRBV4-1 and TRBJ1-6; D ambiguous. The CDR3 sequence is 15 residues long. The germline V gene has CDR1 MGHRA and CDR2 YSYEKL. Trimming cost V 0 bases and J 9 bases, with 12 bases left between them. The CDR3 nucleotides are TGCGCCAGCAGCCAAGAGGACGGTACGGGTTCACCCCTCCACTTT. Amino acid sequence: CASSQEDGTGSPLHF.

This chain joins TRBV12-3 or TRBV12-4 and TRBJ2-3; D ambiguous. Trimming shortened V by 6 bases and J by 0 bases, and 13 bases separated the two germline ends. This CDR3 spans 15 amino acids. The CDR3 sequence: CASSSSLGSTDTQYF. CDR3 DNA: TGTGCCAGCAGCTCGTCGCTCGGTAGCACAGATACGCAGTATTTT.

The V call is TRBV7-9, the J call TRBJ2-7; 10 nucleotides agree with TRBD2. Germline-derived CDR1 and CDR2 are SEHNR and FQNEAQ (reference sequence). Unmatched junction bases numbered 12, after V lost 5 bases and J lost 5 bases. CDR3 length equals 16 residues. CDR3 sequence (DNA): TGTGCCAGCAGCGGAAAGACCAGCGGGAGGGGCAACGAGCAGTACTTC. Amino acids: CASSGKTSGRGNEQYF.

This clonotype came up a few times. The chain joins TRBV7-2 to TRBJ1-2; 7 bases are a match to TRBD1. The V segment lost 3 bases and the J segment 5 bases; nucleotides outside the gene matches: 6. There are 14 residues in the CDR3. Per germline, CDR1 SGHTA and CDR2 FQGNSA. The CDR3 DNA reads as TGTGCCAGCAGCTTGGTCAGGGGGGCTTATGGCTACACCTTC. This codes for CASSLVRGAYGYTF.

Here the CDR3 DNA reads TGCAGTGCTAGAGGGGACACTACCTACGAGCAGTACTTC. Its translation is CSARGDTTYEQYF. V usage is TRBV20-1 and J usage is TRBJ2-7; maybe TRBD1 (6 bases). The CDR3 is made up of 13 amino acids. Germline V gene lookup returns CDR1 DFQATT and CDR2 SNEGSKA (reference sequence). The V end lost 1 base, the J end lost 2 bases, and 9 bases lay between the germline ends.

The V gene is TRBV7-2, the J gene TRBJ1-1, with D perhaps TRBD1 (5 bases). Germline CDR1 and CDR2: SGHTA and FQGNSA. The CDR3 spans 15 residues. Trimming took 5 bases from V and 2 from J, leaving 15 bases between them. For the CDR3, the DNA is TGTGCCAGCAGCCGAACTTCGGGACTAAACACTGAAGCTTTCTTT. Translated: CASSRTSGLNTEAFF.

The chain carries TRBV19 and TRBJ1-4; D gene uncertain. Germline CDR1 is LNHDA and CDR2 is SQIVND (reference sequence). Trimming took off 3 bases at V and 3 bases at J, with 14 bases between the two ends. This CDR3 has 16 residues. CDR3 residues: CASSMFGEVPNEKLFF. The DNA of the CDR3 is TGTGCCAGTAGTATGTTCGGGGAGGTCCCTAATGAAAAACTGTTTTTT.

The chain is built from TRBV5-6 and TRBJ2-1; D might be TRBD2 (5 bases). CDR1 and CDR2 from the germline V gene are SGHDT and YYEEEE. Trimming cost V 6 bases and J 1 base, with 11 bases left between them. This CDR3 contains 14 residues. This CDR3 reads CASNSGRSYNEQFF. The CDR3 region has the DNA TGTGCCAGCAATTCGGGAAGGTCCTACAATGAGCAGTTCTTC.

This clonotype was counted only a few times. V usage is TRBV4-1 and J usage is TRBJ2-1; D call uncertain. This CDR3 region has 13 residues. V was pared by 0 bases and J by 6 bases, with 6 bases between. CDR1 MGHRA and CDR2 YSYEKL come from the germline V gene. CDR3 coding DNA: TGCGCCAGCAGCCAAGAACAGCGCAATGAGCAGTTCTTC. Translation: CASSQEQRNEQFF.

The V gene is TRBV15, the J gene TRBJ2-2; no clear D. This CDR3 is 15 amino acids long. The ends were cut back, 5 bases at V and 1 base at J, with 11 bases in the middle. CDR1 is LNHNV and CDR2 is YYDKDF in the germline V gene (reference sequence). The CDR3 DNA reads TGTGCCACCAGCCCCCGTTTGGGGAACACCGGGGAGCTGTTTTTT. Protein: CATSPRLGNTGELFF.